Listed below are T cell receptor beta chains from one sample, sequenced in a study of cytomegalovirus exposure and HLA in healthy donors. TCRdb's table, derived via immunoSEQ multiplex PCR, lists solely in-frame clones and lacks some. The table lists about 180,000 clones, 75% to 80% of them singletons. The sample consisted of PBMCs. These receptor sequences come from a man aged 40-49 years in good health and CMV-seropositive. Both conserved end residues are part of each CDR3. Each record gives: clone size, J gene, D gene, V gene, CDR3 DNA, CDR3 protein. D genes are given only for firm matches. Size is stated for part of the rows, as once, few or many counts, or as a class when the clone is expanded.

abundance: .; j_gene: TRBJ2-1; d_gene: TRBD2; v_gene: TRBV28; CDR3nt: TGTGCCAGCCAGACTAGCACAAAGGAGCAGTTCTTC; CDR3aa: CASQTSTKEQFF
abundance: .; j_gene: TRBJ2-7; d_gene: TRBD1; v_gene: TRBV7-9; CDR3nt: TGTGCCAGCAGCTTTGGGACAGGGCGGGACGAGCAGTACTTC; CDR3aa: CASSFGTGRDEQYF
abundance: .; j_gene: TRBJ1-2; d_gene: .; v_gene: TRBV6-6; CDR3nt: TGTGCCAGCAGTGCCTGGACTGGTACCTCTAACTATGGCTACACCTTC; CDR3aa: CASSAWTGTSNYGYTF
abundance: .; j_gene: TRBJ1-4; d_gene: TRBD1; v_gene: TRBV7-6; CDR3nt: TGTGCCAGCAGCCCGGGACAGCAAAATGAAAAACTGTTTTTT; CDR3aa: CASSPGQQNEKLFF
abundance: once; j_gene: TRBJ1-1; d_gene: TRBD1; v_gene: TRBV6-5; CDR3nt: TGTGCCAGCAGCGACAGGGGGAACACTGAAGCTTTCTTT; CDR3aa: CASSDRGNTEAFF
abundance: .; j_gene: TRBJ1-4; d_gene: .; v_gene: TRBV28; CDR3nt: TGTGCCAGCAGTTTGCCCGGGACATCTAATGAAAAACTGTTTTTT; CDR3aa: CASSLPGTSNEKLFF
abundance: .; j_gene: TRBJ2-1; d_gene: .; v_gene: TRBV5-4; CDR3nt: TGTGCCAGCAGCTTGGCCGGCAATGAGCAGTTCTTC; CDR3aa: CASSLAGNEQFF
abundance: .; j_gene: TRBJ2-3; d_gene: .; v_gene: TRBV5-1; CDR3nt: TGCGCCAGCCGCCTCGAGGCGGCTAGCACAGATACGCAGTATTTT; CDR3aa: CASRLEAASTDTQYF
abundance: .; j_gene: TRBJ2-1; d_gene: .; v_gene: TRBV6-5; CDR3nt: TGTGCCAGCACCCCAGGGGTGGGCCGGGTCAATGAGCAGTTCTTC; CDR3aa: CASTPGVGRVNEQFF
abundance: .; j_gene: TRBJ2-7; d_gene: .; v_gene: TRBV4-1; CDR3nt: TGCGCCAGCAGCCGTTTAAGGACTCGCGATGCCTACGAGCAGTACTTC; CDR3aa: CASSRLRTRDAYEQYF
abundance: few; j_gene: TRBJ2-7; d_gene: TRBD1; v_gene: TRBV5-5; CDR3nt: TGTGCCAGCAGTTCCTCACCGGGACAGGGGGCGTGGGAGCAGTACTTC; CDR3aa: CASSSSPGQGAWEQYF
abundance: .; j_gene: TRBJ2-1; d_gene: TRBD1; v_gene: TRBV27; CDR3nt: TGTGCCAGCAGTTTATTTTTGACGGGACAGGGAGGCAACAATGAGCAGTTCTTC; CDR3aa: CASSLFLTGQGGNNEQFF
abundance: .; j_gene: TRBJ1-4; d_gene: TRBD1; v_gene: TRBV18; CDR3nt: TGTGCCAGCTCACCAGGGACAGGGGGTGAAAAACTGTTTTTT; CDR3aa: CASSPGTGGEKLFF
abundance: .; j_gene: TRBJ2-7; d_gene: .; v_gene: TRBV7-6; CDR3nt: TGTGCCAGCAGCCCGGGACTTGACTACGAGCAGTACTTC; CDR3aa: CASSPGLDYEQYF
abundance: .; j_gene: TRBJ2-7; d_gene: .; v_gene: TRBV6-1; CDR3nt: TGTGCCAGCAGTGAAGCGCTTCCGGGGCAGGGGTACGAGCAGTACTTC; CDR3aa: CASSEALPGQGYEQYF
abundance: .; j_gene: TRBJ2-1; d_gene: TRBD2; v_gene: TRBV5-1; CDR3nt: TGCGCCAGCAGCCCACACAAGACTAGCGGAGACAATGAGCAGTTCTTC; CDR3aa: CASSPHKTSGDNEQFF
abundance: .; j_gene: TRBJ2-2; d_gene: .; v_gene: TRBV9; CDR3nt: TGTGCCAGCAGCGTAGTATCCGGCGGCGGCCTTAACACCGGGGAGCTGTTTTTT; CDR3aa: CASSVVSGGGLNTGELFF
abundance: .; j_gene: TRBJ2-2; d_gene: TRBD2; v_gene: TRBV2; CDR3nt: TGTGCCAGCAGTCGGACTAGCGGGAGAAACACCGGGGAGCTGTTTTTT; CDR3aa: CASSRTSGRNTGELFF
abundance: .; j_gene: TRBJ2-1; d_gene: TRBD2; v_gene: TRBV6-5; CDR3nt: TGTGCCAGCAGTTACTCGAGAGGCGGGAGGGCTAGCGGGCAGTTCTTC; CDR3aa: CASSYSRGGRASGQFF
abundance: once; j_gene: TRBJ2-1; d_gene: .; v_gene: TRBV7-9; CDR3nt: TGTGCCAGCAGCTTTATCAATGAGCAGTTCTTC; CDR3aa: CASSFINEQFF
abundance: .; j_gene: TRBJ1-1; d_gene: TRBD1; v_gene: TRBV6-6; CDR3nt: TGTGCCAGCAGTTACCTGGGGGACAGGGGAACTGAAGCTTTCTTT; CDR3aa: CASSYLGDRGTEAFF